This T cell receptor (beta chain) derives from a study of CD8+ T cells in alopecia areata. Overall study: Affected scalp percentage gauged treated patients' severity.

Investigators isolated RNA and reverse transcribed it into cDNA to act as the sequencing template. Assay used: immunoSEQ multiplex PCR; TCRdb lists only in-frame clones, some missing. The sample has around 100,000 clones, under 90% seen once. The treatment was: oral pan-JAK inhibitor, 5-10 mg twice daily. Germline V gene sequence: CDR1 SQVTM, CDR2 ANQGSEA. The V and J ends lost 3 bases and 7 bases, in that order; junction bases with no gene match: 5. The CDR3 spans 12 residues. The rearrangement joins TRBV29-1 to TRBJ2-7; 8 bases map to TRBD1. Material: CD8+ T cells sorted from blood, obtained at approximately week 30, from a patient treated with tofacitinib. The receptor was derived from a human donor with alopecia areata. The DNA for the CDR3 is TGCAGCGTTGAGTGGACAGGGAGAGAGCAGTACTTC. Its translation is CSVEWTGREQYF.